This paragraph reports one T cell receptor beta chain. The data are from a study of blood T cell repertoires in COVID-19. Looking at the study overall: From T cells, B-cell-depleted T cells, or PBMCs came the material, which was cDNA or gDNA.

The junction had 5 bases not matched to a gene; V was cut back by 3 bases and J by 8 bases. This CDR3 contains 16 residues. Germline CDR1 MNHEY, CDR2 SMNVEV (reference sequence). Original processing notes: Amplification of reference gene primers provided the estimated nucleated cell counts. Method: immunoSEQ multiplex PCR; TCRdb's copy keeps in-frame clones and lacks some. The DNA gave D and trimming, while V, J and clone size come from that table. This sample has fewer than 90,000 clones; roughly 75% occur once, and the top ten carry about 4%. Sequenced sample: peripheral blood. The chain uses TRBV27 and TRBJ2-1; TRBD2 aligns across 15 bases. This sequence was found in a woman aged 50 to 60 with acute or convalescent COVID-19. Here the CDR3 reads CASSLGLAGGSDEQFF. CDR3 DNA sequence: TGTGCCAGCAGTTTGGGACTAGCGGGGGGTTCGGATGAGCAGTTCTTC.